The rows below give T cell receptor beta chains drawn from one sample of a study of CD8+ T cells in alopecia areata. TCRdb's table, derived via immunoSEQ multiplex PCR, lists solely in-frame clones and lacks some. The data show 90,000 to 100,000 clones, roughly 41% seen once. Sequenced sample: CD4+ T cells sorted from blood. The origin of the receptors is a human donor with alopecia areata. CDR3s include the opening cysteine and the closing phenylalanine or tryptophan. A D gene is named only where the DNA matches it firmly. Size is stated for part of the rows, as once, few or many counts, or as a class when the clone is expanded.

few	TRBJ2-3	TRBV4-1	NA	CASSQDSGTDTQYF	TGCGCCAGCAGCCAAGATTCGGGCACAGATACGCAGTATTTT
NA	TRBJ2-2	TRBV6-6	TRBD2	CASSTSANTGELFF	TGTGCCAGCAGTACTAGCGCCAACACCGGGGAGCTGTTTTTT
NA	TRBJ2-4	TRBV7-2	TRBD2	CASSFYDSGGVNGIQYF	TGTGCCAGCAGCTTCTACGATAGCGGGGGGGTGAACGGCATTCAGTACTTC
NA	TRBJ1-1	TRBV20-1	NA	CSASGRSKAFF	TGCAGTGCCTCGGGGCGGAGTAAAGCTTTCTTT
NA	TRBJ2-7	TRBV6-5	TRBD2	CASRRLAETYEQYF	TGTGCCAGCAGAAGGCTAGCGGAGACCTACGAGCAGTACTTC
NA	TRBJ1-3	TRBV29-1	TRBD1	CSVTTGGPGNTIYF	TGCAGCGTTACTACAGGGGGGCCTGGAAACACCATATATTTT
NA	TRBJ2-7	TRBV5-4	NA	CASSFGRPYEQYF	TGTGCCAGCAGCTTTGGCAGACCCTACGAGCAGTACTTC
NA	TRBJ2-3	TRBV27	NA	CASSIRRGLPTDTQYF	TGTGCCAGCAGTATCCGCCGGGGCCTACCCACAGATACGCAGTATTTT
NA	TRBJ2-3	TRBV5-1	NA	CASRYGRAGTDTQYF	TGCGCCAGCAGATACGGCAGGGCAGGCACAGATACGCAGTATTTT
NA	TRBJ2-3	TRBV30	NA	CAWTDGPKTDTQYF	TGTGCCTGGACGGACGGGCCTAAGACAGATACGCAGTATTTT
NA	TRBJ2-7	TRBV6-5	TRBD1	CASSEDRGPYEQYF	TGTGCCAGCAGCGAGGACAGGGGACCCTACGAGCAGTACTTC
NA	TRBJ1-1	TRBV29-1	NA	CSVDLTRDTEAFF	TGCAGCGTTGATTTGACCCGGGACACTGAAGCTTTCTTT
NA	TRBJ2-7	TRBV5-1	NA	CASSLVFSSYEQYF	TGCGCCAGCAGCTTGGTTTTCTCCTCCTACGAGCAGTACTTC
few	TRBJ2-3	TRBV7-9	NA	CASSSKAGISTDTQYF	TGTGCCAGCAGCTCAAAAGCGGGTATTAGCACAGATACGCAGTATTTT
NA	TRBJ2-5	TRBV6-5	NA	CASSYSSSRGETQYF	TGTGCCAGCAGTTACTCGTCTAGCAGGGGAGAGACCCAGTACTTC
few	TRBJ2-7	TRBV14	NA	CASSQARPGLVARYEQYF	TGTGCCAGCAGCCAAGCCCGACCGGGACTCGTGGCGCGCTACGAGCAGTACTTC
NA	TRBJ2-1	TRBV28	TRBD1	CASTRGGTGANEQFF	TGTGCCAGCACCCGAGGAGGGACAGGGGCGAATGAGCAGTTCTTC
NA	TRBJ2-7	TRBV7-9	NA	CASSLVSAAYEQYF	TGTGCCAGCAGCTTAGTCTCCGCAGCCTACGAGCAGTACTTC
NA	TRBJ2-7	TRBV27	TRBD1	CASSSPPGQVSYEQYF	TGTGCCAGCAGTTCACCGCCGGGACAGGTCTCCTACGAGCAGTACTTC
NA	TRBJ1-2	TRBV29-1	NA	CSVDDRVYGYTF	TGCAGCGTTGATGATAGGGTCTATGGCTACACCTTC
NA	TRBJ2-1	TRBV5-1	NA	CASSLFVSNEQFF	TGCGCCAGCAGCTTGTTTGTTAGCAATGAGCAGTTCTTC
NA	TRBJ2-1	TRBV28	NA	CASRDSRTQINEQFF	TGTGCCAGCAGAGATTCAAGGACCCAAATTAATGAGCAGTTCTTC
many	TRBJ2-1	TRBV7-2	NA	CASRKDRPPYNEQFF	TGTGCCAGCAGAAAAGACAGGCCCCCCTACAATGAGCAGTTCTTC
NA	TRBJ1-2	TRBV29-1	TRBD1	CSVVGQGLWYGYTF	TGCAGCGTTGTCGGACAGGGGCTCTGGTATGGCTACACCTTC
NA	TRBJ1-5	TRBV30	TRBD1	CAWSAGQLDQPQHF	TGTGCCTGGAGTGCGGGACAGCTCGATCAGCCCCAGCATTTT
NA	TRBJ2-7	TRBV27	TRBD2	CASRASGGSEQYF	TGTGCCAGCAGGGCTAGCGGGGGGAGCGAGCAGTACTTC
few	TRBJ2-3	TRBV9	NA	CASSVRSQDTQYF	TGTGCCAGCAGCGTCCGTTCACAAGATACGCAGTATTTT
NA	TRBJ1-1	TRBV5-1	TRBD1	CASRWDSSTEAFF	TGCGCCAGCAGATGGGACAGTAGCACTGAAGCTTTCTTT
NA	TRBJ2-5	TRBV30	NA	CAWGGRFSNRETQYF	TGTGCCTGGGGAGGGCGGTTTTCGAATCGGGAGACCCAGTACTTC
NA	TRBJ2-6	TRBV2	NA	CASSQEQASGANVLTF	TGTGCCAGCAGTCAGGAACAGGCGTCTGGGGCCAACGTCCTGACTTTC
NA	TRBJ2-7	TRBV28	TRBD1	CASTSQGAKQYF	TGTGCCAGCACCTCACAGGGGGCGAAGCAGTACTTC
NA	TRBJ2-7	TRBV29-1	NA	CSVGQTYEQYF	TGCAGCGTTGGTCAGACCTACGAGCAGTACTTC
NA	TRBJ2-7	TRBV6-5	TRBD1	CASRNIQGVYEQYF	TGTGCCAGCAGAAACATACAGGGGGTTTACGAGCAGTACTTC
NA	TRBJ2-3	TRBV4-3	NA	CASSSLGPTDTQYF	TGCGCCAGCAGCTCCCTTGGACCCACAGATACGCAGTATTTT
NA	TRBJ1-5	TRBV4-1	NA	CASSQAGLYQPQHF	TGCGCCAGCAGCCAAGCGGGGCTTTATCAGCCCCAGCATTTT
NA	TRBJ2-7	TRBV27	NA	CASSRSQGSGEQYF	TGTGCCAGCAGCCGTTCGCAGGGGTCAGGCGAGCAGTACTTC
NA	TRBJ2-3	TRBV6-4	NA	CASSDLAGTDTQYF	TGTGCCAGCAGTGATTTAGCGGGCACAGATACGCAGTATTTT
few	TRBJ2-3	TRBV7-2	NA	CASSFGSGGTDTQYF	TGTGCCAGCAGCTTCGGGTCAGGGGGGACAGATACGCAGTATTTT
many	TRBJ2-7	TRBV5-1	NA	CASSSDYEQYF	TGCGCCAGCAGCTCAGACTACGAGCAGTACTTC
NA	TRBJ2-7	TRBV5-1	TRBD1	CASRPGTGYEQYF	TGCGCCAGCAGACCCGGGACAGGGTACGAGCAGTACTTC
few	TRBJ2-5	TRBV5-1	TRBD1	CASSPRTGQQETQYF	TGCGCCAGCAGCCCTAGGACAGGACAACAAGAGACCCAGTACTTC
NA	TRBJ2-3	TRBV15	NA	CATSKGLSGDTQYF	TGTGCCACCAGCAAAGGCCTCTCGGGAGATACGCAGTATTTT
NA	TRBJ1-6	TRBV7-2	NA	CASSFIQNNSPLHF	TGTGCCAGCAGCTTCATCCAGAATAATTCACCCCTCCACTTT
NA	TRBJ2-3	TRBV7-2	TRBD1	CASSIDRGSGGTDTQYF	TGTGCCAGCAGCATTGACAGGGGTTCAGGAGGCACAGATACGCAGTATTTT
NA	TRBJ2-7	TRBV2	TRBD1	CASVDLLERQGKYEQYF	TGTGCCAGCGTTGACCTACTCGAAAGACAGGGAAAGTACGAGCAGTACTTC
NA	TRBJ1-5	TRBV7-9	NA	CASSRGTATVNQPQHF	TGTGCCAGCAGCCGTGGAACCGCGACAGTCAATCAGCCCCAGCATTTT
NA	TRBJ2-5	TRBV29-1	NA	CSVVLQQETQYF	TGCAGCGTTGTGCTACAGCAAGAGACCCAGTACTTC
NA	TRBJ1-6	TRBV30	NA	CAWRAGGGGLPLHF	TGTGCCTGGAGGGCAGGCGGCGGCGGTCTCCCCCTCCACTTT
NA	TRBJ2-5	TRBV6-5	TRBD2	CASRGLAAQETQYF	TGTGCCAGCAGAGGACTAGCTGCACAAGAGACCCAGTACTTC
NA	TRBJ2-1	TRBV5-4	NA	CASSLRWVGALYNEQFF	TGTGCCAGCAGCTTGCGGTGGGTAGGGGCACTATACAATGAGCAGTTCTTC
NA	TRBJ1-6	TRBV28	TRBD1	CASSSPGQVNSPLHF	TGTGCCAGCAGCTCGCCGGGACAGGTTAATTCACCCCTCCACTTT
NA	TRBJ1-3	TRBV29-1	TRBD1	CSVGDRGSTIYF	TGCAGCGTTGGGGACAGGGGATCCACCATATATTTT
few	TRBJ2-3	TRBV9	NA	CASSVGSGSTDTQYF	TGTGCCAGCAGCGTAGGGTCGGGAAGCACAGATACGCAGTATTTT
few	TRBJ2-3	TRBV7-2	NA	CASSLVVGTDTQYF	TGTGCCAGCAGCTTAGTTGTGGGCACAGATACGCAGTATTTT